A selection of T cell receptor beta chains follows, all from one sample in a study of shared clonotypes between healthy human individuals. TCRdb's copy holds only in-frame clones and misses some; the assay was immunoSEQ multiplex PCR. The data contain about 2 million clones, roughly 95% of them singletons. What was sequenced was naive CD8+ T cells sorted from blood. The receptor set was obtained from a man aged 18 to 30 in good health. CDR3s leave out the opening cysteine and the closing phenylalanine or tryptophan.

CDR3 protein: ASSQESLVAGGAEQF; V gene: TRBV4-2; J gene: TRBJ2-1
CDR3 protein: SVNSVNTGELF; V gene: TRBV29-1; J gene: TRBJ2-2
CDR3 protein: ASSAGSEKLF; V gene: TRBV7-6; J gene: TRBJ1-4
CDR3 protein: ASCGSSYEQY; V gene: TRBV28; J gene: TRBJ2-7
CDR3 protein: ASSPQGVHYEQY; V gene: TRBV13; J gene: TRBJ2-7
CDR3 protein: STTSGAGYNEQF; V gene: TRBV29-1; J gene: TRBJ2-1
CDR3 protein: ASSELAITDTQY; V gene: TRBV6-1; J gene: TRBJ2-3
CDR3 protein: ASSLGDLNYGYT; V gene: TRBV28; J gene: TRBJ1-2
CDR3 protein: ASSPTGTGGIYEQY; V gene: TRBV13; J gene: TRBJ2-7
CDR3 protein: ASSLRGGKDTMNTEAF; V gene: TRBV11-2; J gene: TRBJ1-1
CDR3 protein: ASNSPYNSPLH; V gene: TRBV6-1; J gene: TRBJ1-6
CDR3 protein: ASRKELAGTGELF; V gene: TRBV6-5; J gene: TRBJ2-2
CDR3 protein: ASSVALVGSGGEQY; V gene: TRBV27; J gene: TRBJ2-7
CDR3 protein: ASSPSRGTTNEKLF; V gene: TRBV7-9; J gene: TRBJ1-4
CDR3 protein: ASSLSPSNYGYT; V gene: TRBV27; J gene: TRBJ1-2
CDR3 protein: ASSWGQQRVNTGELF; V gene: TRBV7-2; J gene: TRBJ2-2
CDR3 protein: ASSLRMPHTDTQY; V gene: TRBV28; J gene: TRBJ2-3
CDR3 protein: ASSPEQGWSPLH; V gene: TRBV6-6; J gene: TRBJ1-6
CDR3 protein: ASSPTGKNTEAF; V gene: TRBV7-9; J gene: TRBJ1-1
CDR3 protein: ASSSLDGGTDTQY; V gene: TRBV28; J gene: TRBJ2-3
CDR3 protein: ATSRDRHVVEVAQY; V gene: TRBV15; J gene: TRBJ2-5
CDR3 protein: ASSLAGPTSYNEQF; V gene: TRBV5-1; J gene: TRBJ2-1
CDR3 protein: ASSLGVGSNTEAF; V gene: TRBV5-1; J gene: TRBJ1-1